A single sample gave rise to the 30 T cell receptor beta chains below, sequenced in a study of blood T cells in healthy people across ages. Primed by a sample-barcoded 5' primer and a J-beta primer mix, a second PCR proceeded for 7 to 11 cycles. TCRdb processed the 5' RACE reads anew with MiXCR; each CDR3 protein has one entry. The sample includes 450,000 to 700,000 distinct CDR3 sequences, 27% of them seen just once. Sequencing input: blood. These receptor sequences come from a woman aged 65 to 85 in good health.

The chain joins TRBV5-1 to TRBJ1-1, with D possibly being TRBD1 (6 bases). The CDR3 consists of 15 residues. The V gene lost 0 bases and the J gene lost 1 base, with 10 bases spanning the gap. CDR1 is SGHRS, CDR2 YFSETQ, per germline. In nucleotides, the CDR3 is TGCGCCAGCAGCTTGGTAGGACAGTCGAACACTGAAGCTTTCTTT. It specifies CASSLVGQSNTEAFF.

There are many counts of this clonotype. The chain is built from TRBV29-1 and TRBJ2-3, with 7 bases lining up with TRBD1. V dropped 5 bases and J dropped 1; count of bases not matched to a gene: 3. The CDR3 has 13 amino acids. CDR1 and CDR2 (germline): SQVTM, ANQGSEA. CDR3 bases: TGCAGCGTTAGACAGGGCGGCACAGATACGCAGTATTTT. Protein product: CSVRQGGTDTQYF.

This clonotype was detected ten times or more. The rearrangement links TRBV2 to TRBJ2-2, with D perhaps TRBD2 (7 bases). The CDR3 is 15 residues long. The V end lost 6 bases, the J end lost 4 bases, and 15 bases lay between the germline ends. The germline V gene encodes CDR1 SNHLY and CDR2 FYNNEI. The CDR3 reads CASSPTGRGTGELFF. The CDR3 DNA sequence: TGTGCCAGCAGCCCAACAGGGAGGGGCACCGGGGAGCTGTTTTTT.

This chain connects TRBV4-3 to TRBJ2-5; the D is unclear. The DNA end favors TRBJ2-1, so the J call may be wrong. The CDR3 consists of 12 residues. Germline V gene data show CDR1 as LGHNA and CDR2 as YSLEER. CDR3 loop: CASSQGGMEQFF. CDR3 DNA sequence: TGCGCCAGCAGCCAAGGCGGAATGGAGCAGTTCTTC.

This chain links TRBV29-1 with TRBJ1-3; 7 nucleotides match TRBD1. The J segment lost 7 bases and the V segment lost 7 bases, leaving 13 bases of the junction unmatched. The CDR3 covers 14 residues. Germline CDR1 is SQVTM and CDR2 is ANQGSEA. The CDR3, as DNA: TGCAGCGGGAGGTGGCAGGGGGATTGGAACACCATATATTTT. Amino acid sequence: CSGRWQGDWNTIYF. Using reference TRBV29-1 and TRBJ1-3 for the parts outside the CDR3, the full variable domain is SAVISQKPSRDICQRGTSLTIQCQVDSQVTMMFWYRQQPGQSLTLIATANQGSEATYESGFVIDKFPISRPNLTFSTLTVSNMSPEDSSIYLCSGRWQGDWNTIYFGEGSWLTVV.

The chain carries TRBV5-1 and TRBJ1-1; 8 bases map to TRBD1. V was clipped by 3 bases and J by 1 base; unmatched bases: 5. The CDR3 runs to 15 residues. CDR1 is SGHRS and CDR2 is YFSETQ in the germline V gene. CDR3 residues: CASSSSQGANTEAFF. In DNA form, the CDR3 reads TGCGCCAGCAGCTCTTCTCAGGGGGCGAACACTGAAGCTTTCTTT.

This clonotype was recorded a few times. The chain couples TRBV20-1 to TRBJ1-1; D is uncertain. The ends were cut back, 2 bases at V and 0 bases at J, with 13 bases in the middle. The V gene's germline CDR1 is DFQATT and CDR2 SNEGSKA (reference sequence). The CDR3 consists of 15 residues. CDR3 nucleotide sequence: TGCAGTGCTAGACCGACCGGAGTAATGAACACTGAAGCTTTCTTT. It codes for CSARPTGVMNTEAFF.

This sequence joins TRBV18 and TRBJ2-1, with 9 positions matching TRBD2. Matching the DNA end better, TRBJ2-7 makes the J call doubtful. This CDR3 contains 18 residues. From germline, CDR1 is KGHSH and CDR2 LQKENI. Written as DNA, the CDR3 is TGTGCCAGCTCACCAAATGAGATTCCGGGACTAGCCGGATACGAGCAGTACTTC. Amino acid sequence: CASSPNEIPGLAGYEQYF.

In its sample, this clonotype was seen a few times. This chain uses TRBV2 with TRBJ1-5; 9 nucleotides agree with TRBD1. Germline trimming cut 8 bases from V and 7 bases from J; bases unmatched to any gene: 6. CDR3 length: 13 residues. Looked up from germline, CDR1 is SNHLY and CDR2 is FYNNEI. The CDR3 is CASAWTGDQPQHF. For the CDR3, the DNA is TGTGCCAGCGCGTGGACAGGGGACCAGCCCCAGCATTTT.

This rearrangement joins TRBV6-5 to TRBJ1-1, with 8 bases matching TRBD1. Trimming cost V 2 bases and J 7 bases; bases outside gene matches: 6. Germline V gives CDR1 MNHEY, CDR2 SVGAGI. This CDR3 is 14 amino acids long. This CDR3 is CASSYPGGGGEAFF. The DNA for the CDR3 is TGTGCCAGCAGTTACCCAGGGGGCGGTGGTGAAGCTTTCTTT.

The chain employs TRBV6-5 and TRBJ2-5; 7 bases are a match to TRBD1. The end of the DNA fits TRBJ2-7 better, so the J call may be wrong. The CDR3 has 13 residues. The germline V gene has CDR1 MNHEY and CDR2 SVGAGI. CDR3 DNA sequence: TGTGCCAGCACCAAGGGGACAGACTACGAGCAGTACTTC. Amino acid sequence: CASTKGTDYEQYF.

The V and J genes are TRBV9 and TRBJ1-5, with no clear D. The V end lost 3 bases, the J end lost 9 bases, and 13 bases lay between the germline ends. The germline V gene has CDR1 SGDLS and CDR2 YYNGEE. This CDR3 comprises 13 residues. The CDR3 loop is CASSDRGTSPQHF. As DNA, the CDR3 is TGTGCCAGCAGCGACCGAGGAACTTCGCCCCAGCATTTT.

In its sample, this clonotype was seen a few times. J is TRBJ2-7 and V is TRBV20-1, with TRBD2 as a possible D gene (5 bases). CDR1 is DFQATT, CDR2 SNEGSKA, per germline (reference sequence). Trimming took 1 base from V and 7 from J, leaving 14 bases between them. The CDR3 contains 13 residues. The CDR3 spells CSARGAVRGEQYF. The CDR3 region has the DNA TGCAGTGCTAGAGGGGCGGTCAGAGGGGAGCAGTACTTC.

The V and J genes are TRBV5-6 and TRBJ1-2; D is unclear. V was trimmed by 5 bases and J by 0 bases, leaving 14 bases between them. This CDR3 contains 15 residues. Germline values: CDR1 SGHDT, CDR2 YYEEEE. CDR3 coding DNA: TGTGCCAGCAGAAGAAGGGATCTATCTAACTATGGCTACACCTTC. It translates to CASRRRDLSNYGYTF.

This clonotype was picked up a small number of times. The genes are TRBV6-5 and TRBJ1-1, with unresolved D. Trimming removed 5 bases from V and 4 bases from J, with 14 bases in between. Germline V gene lookup returns CDR1 MNHEY and CDR2 SVGAGI. The CDR3 has 14 amino acids. The CDR3 coding sequence is TGTGCCAGCAGTCAGAACATGGCTGGCACTGAAGCTTTCTTT. Protein: CASSQNMAGTEAFF.

V gene TRBV7-8 combines with J gene TRBJ2-2; D gene uncertain. This CDR3 contains 15 residues. Per germline, CDR1 SGHVS and CDR2 FQNEAQ. V lost 6 bases to trimming and J lost 6 bases, with 17 bases between them. The CDR3 DNA follows: TGTGCCAGCAGTTCTAAAATACGGCAGTCCGGGGAGCTGTTTTTT. Translation gives CASSSKIRQSGELFF.

This clonotype has only a few counts. This chain uses TRBV28 with TRBJ1-1; D gene ambiguous. This CDR3 contains 13 residues. Trimming pared 6 bases from V and 0 bases from J, leaving 8 bases between. Per the germline V gene, CDR1 is MDHEN and CDR2 is SYDVKM. CDR3 amino acids: CASRGPMNTEAFF. The CDR3 bases are TGTGCCAGCAGGGGCCCGATGAACACTGAAGCTTTCTTT.

The chain recombines TRBV7-8 with TRBJ1-1; the match to TRBD1 covers 9 bases. V was pared by 5 bases and J by 7 bases, with 8 bases of the junction left unmatched. Germline lookup yields CDR1 SGHVS and CDR2 FQNEAQ. This CDR3 comprises 14 residues. The CDR3 DNA is TGTGCCAGCAGCCCTTTGGGACAGGGATTTGAAGCTTTCTTT. It translates to CASSPLGQGFEAFF.

J is TRBJ2-1 and V is TRBV24-1; TRBD2 might be the D (7 bases). Trimming left V 9 bases short and J 4 bases short, with 18 bases between. The CDR3 sequence is 15 residues long. Looked up from germline, CDR1 is KGHDR and CDR2 is SFDVKD. CDR3 DNA sequence: TGTGCCACCTCACATGGGGGGGCCCAGTACAATGAGCAGTTCTTC. It is translated as CATSHGGAQYNEQFF.

In this sample, this clonotype turned up a few times. The rearrangement links TRBV27 to TRBJ2-7, with TRBD1 matching 7 bases. After removal of 0 bases from V and 4 bases from J, the junction contained 6 bases not matched to a gene. The CDR3 runs 15 residues. The germline gives CDR1 MNHEY, CDR2 SMNVEV (reference sequence). The CDR3 region is CASSLSPRGWYEQYF. For the CDR3, the DNA is TGTGCCAGCAGTTTATCTCCCAGGGGGTGGTACGAGCAGTACTTC.

Note on this clonotype: This likely comes from a read error, as the CDR3 has no conserved phenylalanine or tryptophan at its end. This chain links TRBV11-2 with TRBJ1-1; D unresolved. Trimming removed 0 bases from V and 5 bases from J, with 7 bases in between. The length of the CDR3 is 13 residues. Germline V gene lookup returns CDR1 SGHAT and CDR2 FQNNGV. CDR3 DNA: TGTGCCAGCAGCTTAGATGGGGTTACTGAAGCTTTCCTT. This codes for CASSLDGVTEAFL.

This chain joins TRBV6-5 and TRBJ1-2; possibly TRBD1 for D (5 bases). Between the trimmed V and J ends, which lost 2 bases and 3 bases, there was a span of 13 bases. This CDR3 region has 15 residues. The germline V gene has CDR1 MNHEY and CDR2 SVGAGI. The CDR3 region is CASSYRRGRDYGYTF. The DNA of the CDR3 is TGTGCCAGCAGTTACAGAAGGGGTCGGGACTATGGCTACACCTTC.

This chain uses TRBV12-3 or TRBV12-4 with TRBJ1-2; D perhaps matches TRBD1 (6 bases). CDR3 length: 16 residues. The germline V and J ends were trimmed by 6 bases and 7 bases, with 24 bases remaining between them. Here the CDR3 DNA reads TGTGCCAGCAGCGAGAAGCAATCTCCGGGGGCAGGTGGCTACACCTTC. It translates to CASSEKQSPGAGGYTF.

This clonotype was recorded a few times. The genes are TRBV12-3 or TRBV12-4 and TRBJ2-2; D gene ambiguous. Trimming left V 7 bases short and J 7 bases short, with 13 bases between. The CDR3 has 13 residues. In nucleotides, the CDR3 is TGTGCCAGCACCCCGGAAGGTATCGGGGAGCTGTTTTTT. It is translated as CASTPEGIGELFF.

This clonotype was observed a handful of times. In this CDR3 the conserved last residue, phenylalanine or tryptophan, is missing, so a read error is likely. V usage is TRBV7-2 and J usage is TRBJ1-2; TRBD1 aligns across 10 bases. CDR3 length: 15 residues. Germline V CDR1 and CDR2: SGHTA, FQGNSA. V lost 5 bases to trimming and J lost 8 bases; unmatched junction nucleotides: 11. The CDR3 loop is CASSPKVGQGRGYTL. The CDR3 DNA sequence: TGTGCCAGCAGCCCTAAGGTGGGACAGGGGCGAGGCTACACCCTC.

This clonotype showed up just a few times. A junction boundary mismatches the germline segment, possibly from a read error. The rearrangement uses TRBV11-1 and TRBJ1-1; TRBD1 might be the D (5 bases). Germline CDR1 SGHAT, CDR2 FQDESV (reference sequence). CDR3 length: 14 residues. The CDR3 sequence: CASSLDRWNTEAFF. DNA for the CDR3: TGTGCCAGCAGTTTAGACAGATGGAACACTGAAGCTTTCTTT. The full variable domain, in which reference TRBV11-1 and TRBJ1-1 provide the parts outside the CDR3, is EAEVAQSPRYKITEKSQAVAFWCDPISGHATLYWYRQILGQGPELLVQFQDESVVDDSQLPKDRFSAERLKGVDSTLKIQPAELGDSAMYLCASSLDRWNTEAFFGQGTRLTVV.

The DNA for the CDR3 is TGCAGTGCTCAAGGACTAGCCAGCTACAATGAGCAGTTCTTC. This codes for CSAQGLASYNEQFF. The rearrangement joins TRBV20-1 to TRBJ2-1, with 8 bases identical to TRBD2. V lost 5 bases, J lost 3 bases, and 6 bases stayed unmatched. The CDR3 runs 14 residues. Germline V gives CDR1 DFQATT, CDR2 SNEGSKA (reference sequence).

This clonotype occurred many times. J is TRBJ1-2 and V is TRBV13; the match to TRBD1 covers 7 bases. The CDR3 totals 14 residues. In germline, CDR1 is PRHDT, CDR2 FYEKMQ (reference sequence). The V and J ends lost 0 bases and 4 bases, in that order; junction bases with no gene match: 2. For the CDR3, the DNA is TGTGCCAGCAGCTTAGGACAGGGGATCTATGGCTACACCTTC. Protein sequence: CASSLGQGIYGYTF.

This clonotype was seen only a few times. The chain combines TRBV20-1 with TRBJ2-5, with D perhaps TRBD1 or TRBD2 (5 bases each). Germline CDR1 and CDR2: DFQATT and SNEGSKA (reference sequence). V lost 2 bases and J 7 bases, leaving 20 bases between the germline ends. The CDR3 sequence is 15 residues long. The DNA for the CDR3 is TGCAGTGCTAGACCGTTACTAGGGACCTCGGGGACCCAGTACTTC. Translation: CSARPLLGTSGTQYF.

V usage is TRBV28 and J usage is TRBJ2-3, with 13 positions matching TRBD2. The CDR3 contains 18 residues. After removal of 5 bases from V and 2 bases from J, the junction contained 10 bases not matched to a gene. Germline CDR1 is MDHEN and CDR2 is SYDVKM. Here the CDR3 reads CASSRSIGLAGDTDTQYF. The CDR3, as DNA: TGTGCCAGCAGTCGGAGTATCGGACTAGCGGGGGACACAGATACGCAGTATTTT.